Below are 19 T cell receptor beta chains sequenced from a single sample in a study of beta chain features in type 1 diabetes. Since all of the isolated RNA was reverse transcribed, expressed TCRB transcripts were what got sequenced. Sequenced by immunoSEQ multiplex PCR; TCRdb stores in-frame clones only, minus some. The repertoire holds 300,000 to 450,000 clones, 9.6% seen once, with about 0.63% in the top ten. Findings and caveats of the study: Moderately but significantly shorter TCRB CDR3s were found in Type 1 diabetes patients in all four CD4+ subsets.

Antigens of these TCRs are unknown. The sample consisted of central memory CD4+ T cells from blood. The receptors stem from a man aged 30 to 45 with type 1 diabetes.

The chain recombines TRBV2 with TRBJ2-1; TRBD2 matches at 8 bases. Germline V gene lookup returns CDR1 SNHLY and CDR2 FYNNEI. V lost 8 bases to trimming and J lost 10 bases; unmatched junction nucleotides: 16. The CDR3 loop spans 15 amino acids. In DNA, the CDR3 is TGTGCCAGCGAACTCTCGACTAGCGTTGGGGGAGAGCAGTTCTTC. Translation gives CASELSTSVGGEQFF.

This clone was picked up a small number of times. This chain joins TRBV10-2 and TRBJ1-4; 7 bases align to TRBD1. Germline V gene data show CDR1 as WSHSY and CDR2 as SAAADI. The CDR3 contains 14 residues. J gave up 4 bases and V 8 bases, and 7 bases lay outside the gene matches. The CDR3 reads CASRHRDSNEKLFF. The CDR3 region has the DNA TGCGCCAGCCGGCACCGGGACAGTAATGAAAAACTGTTTTTT.

This clone has just a few counts. The rearrangement links TRBV9 to TRBJ2-1, with 8 nucleotides matching TRBD2. Trimming cost V 2 bases and J 1 base; bases outside gene matches: 8. CDR1 SGDLS and CDR2 YYNGEE come from the germline V gene. This CDR3 spans 17 amino acids. As DNA, the CDR3 is TGTGCCAGCAGCGTCTTTAGCGGGGTAGGATCCTACAATGAGCAGTTCTTC. Protein sequence: CASSVFSGVGSYNEQFF.

In its sample, this clone was seen a few times. V is TRBV28 and J is TRBJ1-3; TRBD1 matches 7 bases. V gave up 3 bases and J gave up 3 bases; unmatched junction bases: 2. CDR1 MDHEN and CDR2 SYDVKM come from the germline V gene. The CDR3 length is 14 residues. Written as DNA, the CDR3 is TGTGCCAGCAGTTTGACAGGGTTTGGAAACACCATATATTTT. Residues: CASSLTGFGNTIYF.

The chain couples TRBV7-2 to TRBJ2-3; D is perhaps TRBD2 (6 bases). The V end was cut by 1 base, the J end by 4 bases, with 9 bases between. Germline values: CDR1 SGHTA, CDR2 FQGNSA. The CDR3 is made up of 14 amino acids. In nucleotides, the CDR3 is TGTGCCAGCAGCTTAGAGGAGGGTTCAGATACGCAGTATTTT. This encodes CASSLEEGSDTQYF.

This clone appeared a few times. The chain couples TRBV5-1 to TRBJ2-7, with 9 bases aligning to TRBD1. The CDR3 extends over 16 amino acids. The ends lost 2 bases at V and 3 bases at J; junction bases unmatched: 9. Germline CDR1 reads SGHRS; CDR2 reads YFSETQ. CDR3 DNA sequence: TGCGCCAGCAGCTTATCGCCGGGACAGGGCTACTACGAGCAGTACTTC. This encodes CASSLSPGQGYYEQYF.

In its sample, this clone was seen once. The chain recombines TRBV9 with TRBJ2-2; TRBD1 is a possible D gene (5 bases). CDR3 length: 15 amino acids. V was shortened by 4 bases and J by 6 bases, with 16 bases between the two germline ends. CDR1 and CDR2 (germline): SGDLS, YYNGEE. CDR3 residues: CASSLLQGVPGELFF. For the CDR3, the DNA is TGTGCCAGCAGCCTGCTTCAGGGTGTGCCCGGGGAGCTGTTTTTT.

This clone was seen a few times. The V gene is TRBV27, the J gene TRBJ2-7, with TRBD2 identical over 7 bases. V dropped 4 bases and J dropped 2; count of bases not matched to a gene: 5. Germline V gene data show CDR1 as MNHEY and CDR2 as SMNVEV (reference sequence). The CDR3 covers 14 residues. The CDR3 loop reads CASSSGGSPYEQYF. CDR3 sequence (DNA): TGTGCCAGCAGTTCCGGCGGGAGTCCCTACGAGCAGTACTTC.

This clone appeared many times. The chain has TRBV4-3 and TRBJ2-1; 11 bases are shared with TRBD2. Per the germline V gene, CDR1 is LGHNA and CDR2 is YSLEER. After removal of 3 bases from V and 6 bases from J, the junction contained 4 bases not matched to a gene. This CDR3 comprises 15 residues. As DNA, the CDR3 is TGCGCCAGCAGCCAGGCCGGGACTAGCGGCAATGAGCAGTTCTTC. The encoded protein is CASSQAGTSGNEQFF.

This clone has just a few counts. CDR3 in amino acids: CASSPGLSVNTGELFF. The CDR3 nucleotides are TGTGCCAGCAGCCCGGGACTGAGCGTGAACACCGGGGAGCTGTTTTTT. The chain carries TRBV11-1 and TRBJ2-2, with D perhaps matching TRBD2 (6 bases). Looked up from germline, CDR1 is SGHAT and CDR2 is FQDESV (reference sequence). The CDR3 is 16 amino acids. V was clipped by 5 bases and J by 1 base, with 14 bases between them.

A few counts support this clone. The J gene is TRBJ2-7, the V gene TRBV9; TRBD2 aligns across 7 bases. CDR3 length: 16 amino acids. The V gene end was trimmed by 4 bases and the J gene end by 0 bases; junction bases not matched to a gene: 10. CDR1 is SGDLS and CDR2 is YYNGEE in the germline V gene. Here the CDR3 reads CASSPHPAGASYEQYF. DNA of the CDR3: TGTGCCAGCAGCCCCCACCCGGCGGGAGCCTCCTACGAGCAGTACTTC.

Remarks on this clone: A read error may account for a junction end that differs from germline. The chain couples TRBV4-3 to TRBJ2-2, with D perhaps being TRBD1 or TRBD2 (5 bases each). The CDR3 sequence is 16 residues long. Germline-derived CDR1 and CDR2 are LGHNA and YSLEER. CDR3 region: CANSQVTGTDTGELFF. CDR3 nucleotides: TGCGCCAACAGCCAAGTGACTGGGACCGACACCGGGGAGCTGTTTTTT.

This clone occurred a few times. The V call is TRBV7-8, the J call TRBJ2-2, with D possibly matching TRBD1 (6 bases). This CDR3 spans 13 amino acids. Between the trimmed V and J ends, which lost 1 base and 7 bases, there was a span of 7 bases. Germline-derived CDR1 and CDR2 are SGHVS and FQNEAQ. CDR3 sequence reads: CASSLGDIGELFF. CDR3 nucleotide sequence: TGTGCCAGCAGCTTAGGGGACATCGGGGAGCTGTTTTTT.

The gene calls are TRBV6-5 and TRBJ1-1; D gene ambiguous. CDR1 is MNHEY, CDR2 SVGAGI, per germline. The CDR3 has 14 amino acids. The V and J ends lost 3 bases and 6 bases respectively, with 14 bases between them. The CDR3 here is CASSYSLGMAEAFF. The CDR3, as DNA: TGTGCCAGCAGTTATTCCCTGGGCATGGCTGAAGCTTTCTTT.

The V gene is TRBV20-1, the J gene TRBJ2-5; unclear D gene. TRBJ2-7 explains the end of the DNA better; the J call may be wrong. Per the germline V gene, CDR1 is DFQATT and CDR2 is SNEGSKA (reference sequence). The CDR3 sequence is 9 residues long. The CDR3, as DNA: TGCAGTGCGGGATACGAGCAGTACTTC. This codes for CSAGYEQYF.

This clone was seen more than once but under ten times. The rearrangement joins TRBV2 to TRBJ1-1; D not resolved. The CDR3 is 16 amino acids. V shed 5 bases and J shed 5 bases, with 21 bases lying between them. Per germline, CDR1 SNHLY and CDR2 FYNNEI. The CDR3 bases are TGTGCCAGCAGTCCCCAAGGACCCGCCCGTGGTACTGAAGCTTTCTTT. Encoded protein: CASSPQGPARGTEAFF.

A word on this clone: Other DNA sequences in the sample encode the same CDR3. The rearrangement uses TRBV19 and TRBJ2-5; D not certain. CDR3 length: 11 amino acids. V was shortened by 2 bases and J by 4 bases, with 2 bases between the two germline ends. In germline, CDR1 is LNHDA, CDR2 SQIVND (reference sequence). Here the CDR3 reads CASSIRETQYF. For the CDR3, the DNA is TGTGCCAGTAGTATAAGAGAGACCCAGTACTTC.

This clone was detected only a few times. The chain employs TRBV5-1 and TRBJ2-7; possible D gene TRBD1, 6 bases. Germline V CDR1 and CDR2: SGHRS, YFSETQ. The CDR3 is 15 amino acids. Trimming pared 4 bases from V and 5 bases from J, leaving 19 bases between. CDR3 residues: CASSPVLGASNEQYF. CDR3 bases: TGCGCCAGCAGCCCGGTTCTGGGGGCGAGTAACGAGCAGTACTTC.

The chain links TRBV10-3 to TRBJ1-1; D is undetermined. The CDR3 is 13 amino acids. V was pared by 4 bases and J by 1 base, with 7 bases between. Germline CDR1 reads ENHRY; CDR2 reads SYGVKD. CDR3 nucleotides: TGTGCCATCAGTGTCGGAGCGAACACTGAAGCTTTCTTT. Translating it yields CAISVGANTEAFF.